The clone carrying this T cell receptor (beta chain) was detected only once. The record originates from a study of blood T cell repertoires in COVID-19. Study information: Recovered Cohort 3 donors showed two negative PCRs, clearance, or symptom resolution. Samples came from the United States, Italy and Spain, spanning acute and convalescent COVID-19.

In terms of age and location, participants ranged from roughly 18 to 95 years and lived in about 25 US areas. V was trimmed by 0 bases and J by 7 bases, leaving 12 bases between them. Germline CDR1 reads SGHTA; CDR2 reads FQGTGA. The CDR3 is 14 residues long. Some clones are missing from TCRdb's copy, which holds only in-frame ones; the method was immunoSEQ multiplex PCR. The table has over 200,000 clones, 80% to 90% seen once. This sequence was found in a woman in her forties or fifties in a cohort exposed to, infected with or recovered from COVID-19 (not recorded which). This chain joins TRBV7-3 and TRBJ1-2, with D possibly matching TRBD1 (6 bases). Sequenced sample: PBMCs or T cells enriched from blood (not recorded which). The CDR3 is CASSLTAGAGGYTF. CDR3 bases: TGTGCCAGCAGCTTAACGGCAGGGGCCGGTGGCTACACCTTC.